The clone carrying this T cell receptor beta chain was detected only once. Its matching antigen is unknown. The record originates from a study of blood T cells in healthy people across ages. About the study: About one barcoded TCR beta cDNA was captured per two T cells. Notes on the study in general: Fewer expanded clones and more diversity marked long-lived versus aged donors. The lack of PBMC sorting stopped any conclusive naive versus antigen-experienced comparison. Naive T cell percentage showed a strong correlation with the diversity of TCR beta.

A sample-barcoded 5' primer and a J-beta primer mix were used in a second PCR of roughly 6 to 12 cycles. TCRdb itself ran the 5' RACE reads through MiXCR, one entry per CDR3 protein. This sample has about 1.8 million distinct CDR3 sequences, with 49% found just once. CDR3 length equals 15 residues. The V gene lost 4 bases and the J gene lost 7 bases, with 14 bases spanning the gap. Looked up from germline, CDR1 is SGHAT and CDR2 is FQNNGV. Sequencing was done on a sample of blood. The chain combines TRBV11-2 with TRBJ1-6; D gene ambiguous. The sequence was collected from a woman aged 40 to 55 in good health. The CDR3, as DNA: TGTGCCAGCAGCTGGCTACAGAGTCTGAATTCACCCCTCCACTTT. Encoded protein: CASSWLQSLNSPLHF.